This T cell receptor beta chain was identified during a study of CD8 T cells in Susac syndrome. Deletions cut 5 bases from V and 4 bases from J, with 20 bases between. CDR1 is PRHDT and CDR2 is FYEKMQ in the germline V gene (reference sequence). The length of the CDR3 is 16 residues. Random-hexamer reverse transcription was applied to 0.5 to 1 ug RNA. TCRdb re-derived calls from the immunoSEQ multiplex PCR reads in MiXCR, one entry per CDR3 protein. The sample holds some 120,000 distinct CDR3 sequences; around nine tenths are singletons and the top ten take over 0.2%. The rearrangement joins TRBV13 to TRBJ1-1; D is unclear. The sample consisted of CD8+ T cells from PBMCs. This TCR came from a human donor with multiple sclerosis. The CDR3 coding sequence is TGTGCCAGCAGCGCTGGATCAGAGGCGTGGAGCACTGAAGCTTTCTTT. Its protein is CASSAGSEAWSTEAFF.